The rows below give T cell receptor beta chains drawn from one sample of a study of T-cell memory formation after mild COVID-19. TCRdb used MiXCR to reprocess the 5' RACE reads, holding one entry per CDR3 protein. This table holds approximately 500,000 distinct CDR3 sequences, roughly 23% found once. What was sequenced was PBMCs or a T cell subset sorted from them (not recorded which). The origin of the receptors is an adult woman who had mild COVID-19 (a few samples of this study predate the infection). Cell type and time point are not known. CDR3s include the opening cysteine and the closing phenylalanine or tryptophan. The D gene is left open where the match is weak. Clone size appears in some rows only: once, few, many, or a class for an expanded clone.

>TRBD1|few|TRBV3-1|TRBJ2-5
TGTGCCAGCAGCCGAAACAGGGGGGACCAAGAGACCCAGTACTTC
CASSRNRGDQETQYF
>TRBD1|few|TRBV7-2|TRBJ1-1
TGTGCCAGCAGCTGGGGACAGGTCGGGGCTGAAGCTTTCTTT
CASSWGQVGAEAFF
>.|few|TRBV7-3|TRBJ1-6
TGTGCCAGCAGCTTGACGGAAAAGTCACCCCTCCACTTT
CASSLTEKSPLHF
>.|.|TRBV7-2|TRBJ2-7
TGTGCCAGCAGCTCGAGCGAGGTGGAGCAGTACTTC
CASSSSEVEQYF
>.|.|TRBV18|TRBJ1-3
TGTGCCAGCTCACCACCGCGCCAGGGACACACCATATATTTT
CASSPPRQGHTIYF
>.|.|TRBV14|TRBJ1-1
TGTGCCAGCAGCCCCCTCGGGGTAGGGAACACTGAAGCTTTCTTT
CASSPLGVGNTEAFF
>TRBD1|.|TRBV5-1|TRBJ2-2
TGCGCCAGCAGACGGGGACAGGGAGGAGTATCCGGGGAGCTGTTTTTT
CASRRGQGGVSGELFF
>.|many|TRBV9|TRBJ2-5
TGTGCCAGCAGCGCCTTTTTCGGCGTCCTAGAGACCCAGTACTTC
CASSAFFGVLETQYF
>TRBD2|few|TRBV9|TRBJ2-6
TGTGCCAGCAGCACCACACCCTCGACTAGCGGGAGATCTGGGGCCAACGTCCTGACTTTC
CASSTTPSTSGRSGANVLTF
>.|.|TRBV12-3/TRBV12-4|TRBJ2-5
TGTGCCAGCAGTTCGGGACGGTGGGAGACCCAGTACTTC
CASSSGRWETQYF
>.|.|TRBV7-9|TRBJ2-1
TGTGCCAGCAGACCGATGCGGGTTAGCGGCTCCTACAATGAGCAGTTCTTC
CASRPMRVSGSYNEQFF
>.|.|TRBV20-1|TRBJ1-2
TGCAGTGCTAGAGATCGGGTCGGGGGGCAACTCTATGGCTACACCTTC
CSARDRVGGQLYGYTF
>.|.|TRBV30|TRBJ2-7
TGTGCCTGGGCCGGGGCTTACGAGCAGTACTTC
CAWAGAYEQYF
>.|.|TRBV15|TRBJ1-1
TGTGCCACCAGCAGAAACAGGGTAAACACTGAAGCTTTCTTT
CATSRNRVNTEAFF
>.|.|TRBV7-9|TRBJ1-5
TGTGCCAGCAGCTTAGCAAGGGGGGGCGCAGAGGGGACCCAGCATTTT
CASSLARGGAEGTQHF
>TRBD1|few|TRBV9|TRBJ2-7
TGTGCCAGCAGCGGAACGGACAGGTTCGTCGAGCAGTACTTC
CASSGTDRFVEQYF
>.|.|TRBV29-1|TRBJ1-5
TGCAGCGTTGATTGGCAGGGGAGTCAGCCCCAGCATTTT
CSVDWQGSQPQHF
>.|few|TRBV20-1|TRBJ2-2
TGCAGTGCCCGCCCTCCGGGCTATTTGGCGAACACCGGGGAGCTGTTTTTT
CSARPPGYLANTGELFF
>TRBD2|few|TRBV6-2/TRBV6-3|TRBJ2-7
TGTGCCAGCAGTTACGATACGGGACTAGGCGAGCAGTACTTC
CASSYDTGLGEQYF
>.|.|TRBV20-1|TRBJ1-6
TGCAGTGCCGTCGGAGACTCGGGGACTATGGATAATTCACCCCTCCACTTT
CSAVGDSGTMDNSPLHF
>.|.|TRBV5-1|TRBJ1-1
TGCGCCAGCAGCTTGACGATGGAGGGACCCCACGCTGAAGCTTTCTTT
CASSLTMEGPHAEAFF
>TRBD1|.|TRBV5-1|TRBJ1-6
TGCGCCAGCAGCTCCCACGACAGGGGCGATAATTCACCCCTCCACTTT
CASSSHDRGDNSPLHF
>.|.|TRBV12-3/TRBV12-4|TRBJ2-1
TGTGCCAGCAAACCCGGGACGGCCTACAATGAGCAGTTCTTC
CASKPGTAYNEQFF
>.|many|TRBV6-5|TRBJ1-1
TGTGCCAGCAGTTACGCGGGGGAGTACACTGAAGCTTTCTTT
CASSYAGEYTEAFF
>TRBD2|once|TRBV19|TRBJ2-3
TGTGCCAGTACCCCAGCGGGAGGCCGGGATACGCAGTATTTT
CASTPAGGRDTQYF
>.|.|TRBV30|TRBJ2-6
TGTGCCTGGAGCGCCCTAAACTCTGGGGCCAACGTCCTGACTTTC
CAWSALNSGANVLTF
>.|.|TRBV29-1|TRBJ1-1
TGCAGCGTTGACATGTCAGCGAACACTGAAGCTTTCTTT
CSVDMSANTEAFF
>.|few|TRBV28|TRBJ2-3
TGTGCCAGCACCCATTGGGGCGGACAGACCACAGATACGCAGTATTTT
CASTHWGGQTTDTQYF
>.|few|TRBV5-1|TRBJ2-7
TGCGCCAGCAAGCTCAGCCCCTCGGGCTCCTACGAGCAGTACTTC
CASKLSPSGSYEQYF
>TRBD2|.|TRBV7-9|TRBJ2-5
TGTGCCAGAAGCACCGGACTAGCGGAGAAAGAGACCCAGTACTTC
CARSTGLAEKETQYF
>.|.|TRBV6-2/TRBV6-3|TRBJ2-7
TGTGCCAGCAGTTACCTCATCGGCGCAGGCCACTACCATTCCTACGAGCAGTACTTC
CASSYLIGAGHYHSYEQYF
>.|.|TRBV4-1|TRBJ1-1
TGCGCCAGCAGCCCCCCCGGAAACAGGGCGAACACTGAAGCTTTCTTT
CASSPPGNRANTEAFF
>.|many|TRBV6-2/TRBV6-3|TRBJ2-2
TGTGCCAGCAGGGGGAACACCGGGGAGCTGTTTTTT
CASRGNTGELFF
>.|.|TRBV7-3|TRBJ2-5
TGTGCCAGCAGCCCCGAGGTGGGGACGGAGACCCAGTACTTC
CASSPEVGTETQYF
>TRBD1|.|TRBV4-2|TRBJ1-4
TGTGCCAGCAGCCAAGATCAGGGGGCGAATGAAAAACTGTTTTTT
CASSQDQGANEKLFF
>TRBD2|.|TRBV7-2|TRBJ2-1
TGTGCCAGCAGCAAGTATAGCGGGAGGGCCGACAATGAGCAGTTCTTC
CASSKYSGRADNEQFF
>TRBD1|few|TRBV3-1|TRBJ1-1
TGTGCCAGCAGCCAGGTAGGGGGCAGCATCACTGAAGCTTTCTTT
CASSQVGGSITEAFF
>TRBD2|few|TRBV18|TRBJ2-7
TGTGCCAGCTCACCACGGATAAGCGGGAGTACCCACTACGAGCAGTACTTC
CASSPRISGSTHYEQYF
>TRBD1|.|TRBV12-3/TRBV12-4|TRBJ2-5
TGTGCCAGCAGTTTAGGGGACAGGGGGACCCAGTACTTC
CASSLGDRGTQYF
>.|.|TRBV7-2|TRBJ2-2
TGTGCCAGCAGCTTAGGCAGGTCGGCCGGGGAGCTGTTTTTT
CASSLGRSAGELFF
>TRBD2|few|TRBV4-2|TRBJ2-5
TGTGCCAGCAGCCAAGAGCGGGGGGGCGGAGCGACCCAGTACTTC
CASSQERGGGATQYF
>.|.|TRBV3-1|TRBJ2-3
TGTGCCAGCAGCCGCGACCCAGGGGGGGTCACAGATACGCAGTATTTT
CASSRDPGGVTDTQYF